This T cell receptor (beta chain) was retrieved from a study of shared clonotypes between healthy human individuals. Trimming took 6 bases from V and 5 from J; bases not matched to a gene: 12. The length of the CDR3 is 15 residues. Germline-derived CDR1 and CDR2 are MNHEY and SMNVEV (reference sequence). Study-wide points: Naive subsets tended to show greater estimated richness than memory subsets. Clonotype sharing levels among donors were expected to vary with sequencing depth.

TCRdb's copy holds only in-frame clones and misses some; the assay was immunoSEQ multiplex PCR. The top ten hold about 1% of the sample, which has over a million clones, approximately 97% seen once. Regarding this clone: What it binds is not known.

CD4+ cells underwent separation, giving CD45RA+ naive and CD45RA-negative memory subsets. The sequence derives from a man in his thirties or forties in good health. The chain employs TRBV27 and TRBJ2-5; TRBD2 agrees at 7 bases. The sequenced sample was naive CD4+ T cells sorted from blood. Described subset: CD45RA+ positively selected. CDR3 nucleotide sequence: TGTGCCAGCAGAGATGGTTGGACTAGTGGGGAGACCCAGTACTTC. Encoded protein: CASRDGWTSGETQYF.